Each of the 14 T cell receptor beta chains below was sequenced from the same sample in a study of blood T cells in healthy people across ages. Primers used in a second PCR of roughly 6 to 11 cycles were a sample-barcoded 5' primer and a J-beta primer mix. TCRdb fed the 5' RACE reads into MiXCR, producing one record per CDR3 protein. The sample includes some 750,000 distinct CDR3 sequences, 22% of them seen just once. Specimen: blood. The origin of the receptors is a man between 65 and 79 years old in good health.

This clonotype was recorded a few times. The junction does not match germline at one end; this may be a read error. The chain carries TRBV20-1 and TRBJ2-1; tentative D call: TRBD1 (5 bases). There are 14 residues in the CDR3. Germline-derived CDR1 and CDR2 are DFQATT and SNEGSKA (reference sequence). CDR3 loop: CSARRQGGYNEQFF. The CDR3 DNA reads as TGTAGTGCTAGGCGTCAGGGTGGCTACAATGAGCAGTTCTTC.

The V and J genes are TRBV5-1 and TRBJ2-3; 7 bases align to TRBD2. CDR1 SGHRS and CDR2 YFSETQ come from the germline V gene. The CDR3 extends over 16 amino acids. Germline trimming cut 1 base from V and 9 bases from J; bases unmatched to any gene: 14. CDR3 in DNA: TGCGCCAGCAGCTTGACCAGCGGGAATTCCCTAGGGACGCAGTATTTT. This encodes CASSLTSGNSLGTQYF.

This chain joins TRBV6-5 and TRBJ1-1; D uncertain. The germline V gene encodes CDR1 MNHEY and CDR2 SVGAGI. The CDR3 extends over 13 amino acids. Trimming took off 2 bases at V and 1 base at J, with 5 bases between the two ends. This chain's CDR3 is CASSYLQNTEAFF. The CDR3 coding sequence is TGTGCCAGCAGTTACCTCCAGAACACTGAAGCTTTCTTT.

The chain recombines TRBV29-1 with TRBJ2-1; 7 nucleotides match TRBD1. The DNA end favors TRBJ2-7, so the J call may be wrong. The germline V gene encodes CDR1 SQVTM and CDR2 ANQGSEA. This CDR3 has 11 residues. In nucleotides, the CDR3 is TGCAGCGGGAGAACAGGGGACGAGCAGTACGTC. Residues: CSGRTGDEQYV.

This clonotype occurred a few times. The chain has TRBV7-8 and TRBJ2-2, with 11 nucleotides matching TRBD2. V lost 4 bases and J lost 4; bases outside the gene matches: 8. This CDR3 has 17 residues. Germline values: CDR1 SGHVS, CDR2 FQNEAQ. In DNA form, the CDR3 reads TGTGCCAGCAGCTCATTAGCGGGAGGGCCCGGCACCGGGGAGCTGTTTTTT. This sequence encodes CASSSLAGGPGTGELFF.

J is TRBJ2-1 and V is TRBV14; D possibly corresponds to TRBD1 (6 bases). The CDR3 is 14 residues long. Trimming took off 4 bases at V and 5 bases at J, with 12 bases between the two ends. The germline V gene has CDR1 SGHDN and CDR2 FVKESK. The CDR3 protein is CASSPGTWDNEQFF. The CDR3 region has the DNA TGTGCCAGCAGCCCCGGGACATGGGACAATGAGCAGTTCTTC.

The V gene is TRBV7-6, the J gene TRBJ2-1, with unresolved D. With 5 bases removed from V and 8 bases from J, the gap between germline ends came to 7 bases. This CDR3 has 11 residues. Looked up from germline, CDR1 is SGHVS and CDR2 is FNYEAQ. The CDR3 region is CASSHQYEQFF. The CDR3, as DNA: TGTGCCAGCAGCCATCAGTATGAGCAGTTCTTC.

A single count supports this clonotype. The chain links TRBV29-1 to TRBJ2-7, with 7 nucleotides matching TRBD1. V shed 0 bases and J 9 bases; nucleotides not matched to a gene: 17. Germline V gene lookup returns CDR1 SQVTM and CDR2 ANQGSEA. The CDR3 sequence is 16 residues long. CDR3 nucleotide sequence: TGCAGCGTTGAAGATCGAGGGACAGTATCGTGGGGCGGGCAGTACTTC. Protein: CSVEDRGTVSWGGQYF.

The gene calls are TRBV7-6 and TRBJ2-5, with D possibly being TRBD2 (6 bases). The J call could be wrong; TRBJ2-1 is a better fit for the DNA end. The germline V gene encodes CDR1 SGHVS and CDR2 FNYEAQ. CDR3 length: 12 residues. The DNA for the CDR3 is TGTGCCAGCAGCTTCGGGCGGGGTGAGCAGTTCTTC. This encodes CASSFGRGEQFF.

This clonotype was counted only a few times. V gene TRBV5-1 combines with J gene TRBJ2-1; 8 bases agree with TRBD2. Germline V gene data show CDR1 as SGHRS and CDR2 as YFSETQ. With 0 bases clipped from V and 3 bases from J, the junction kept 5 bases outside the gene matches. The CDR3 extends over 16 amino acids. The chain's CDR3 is CASSLDGGGNYNEQFF. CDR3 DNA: TGCGCCAGCAGCTTGGACGGCGGGGGGAACTACAATGAGCAGTTCTTC. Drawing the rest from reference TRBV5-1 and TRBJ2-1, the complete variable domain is KAGVTQTPRYLIKTRGQQVTLSCSPISGHRSVSWYQQTPGQGLQFLFEYFSETQRNKGNFPGRFSGRQFSNSRSEMNVSTLELGDSALYLCASSLDGGGNYNEQFFGPGTRLTVL.

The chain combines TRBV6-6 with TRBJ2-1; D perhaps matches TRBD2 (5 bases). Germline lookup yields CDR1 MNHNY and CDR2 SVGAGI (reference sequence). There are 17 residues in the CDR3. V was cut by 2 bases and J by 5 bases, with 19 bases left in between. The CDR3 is CASSYPHSGTRDNEQFF. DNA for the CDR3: TGTGCCAGCAGTTACCCCCACTCCGGCACTAGAGACAATGAGCAGTTCTTC.

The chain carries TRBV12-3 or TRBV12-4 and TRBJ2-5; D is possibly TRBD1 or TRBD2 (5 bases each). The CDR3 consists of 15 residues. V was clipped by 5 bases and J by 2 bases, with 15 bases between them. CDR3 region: CASSTHGGPQETQYF. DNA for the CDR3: TGTGCCAGCAGTACTCATGGGGGACCTCAAGAGACCCAGTACTTC.

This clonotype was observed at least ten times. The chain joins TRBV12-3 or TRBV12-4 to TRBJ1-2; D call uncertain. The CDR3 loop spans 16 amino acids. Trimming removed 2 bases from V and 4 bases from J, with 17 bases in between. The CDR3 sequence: CASSLLGMLRAYGYTF. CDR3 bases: TGTGCCAGCAGTTTATTAGGAATGCTGAGGGCCTATGGCTACACCTTC.

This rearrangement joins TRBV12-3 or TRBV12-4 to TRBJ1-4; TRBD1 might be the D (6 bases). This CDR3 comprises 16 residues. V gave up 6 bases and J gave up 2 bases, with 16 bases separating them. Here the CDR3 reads CASSRGGAVTNEKLFF. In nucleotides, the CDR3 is TGTGCCAGCAGCCGCGGGGGGGCGGTTACTAATGAAAAACTGTTTTTT.